The 8 T cell receptor beta chains below come from one sample, sequenced in a study of OX40 agonist ivuxolimab in advanced cancers. Clones were read by immunoSEQ multiplex PCR, and TCRdb kept only the in-frame ones, dropping some. Here the sample spans tens of thousands of clones, about 91% being singletons. The sequencing used CD4+ or CD8+ T cells sorted from blood, collected in a trial of the OX40 agonist ivuxolimab. The receptors were sampled from an adult with an advanced solid tumor such as melanoma, head and neck, liver or kidney cancer.

The V and J genes are TRBV5-4 and TRBJ2-7, with 8 bases lining up with TRBD2. From germline, CDR1 is SGHNT and CDR2 YYREEE (reference sequence). V trimming: 0 bases; J trimming: 3 bases; junction bases outside the gene matches: 14. There are 18 residues in the CDR3. CDR3 coding DNA: TGTGCCAGCAGCTTGGAGGTCCTAGCGGGTAACCAGAACTACGAGCAGTACTTC. Protein sequence: CASSLEVLAGNQNYEQYF. Full variable domain (missing parts from reference TRBV5-4 and TRBJ2-7): ETGVTQSPTHLIKTRGQQVTLRCSSQSGHNTVSWYQQALGQGPQFIFQYYREEENGRGNFPPRFSGLQFPNYSSELNVNALELDDSALYLCASSLEVLAGNQNYEQYFGPGTRLTVT.

This chain connects TRBV7-2 to TRBJ2-1; perhaps TRBD2 as D (7 bases). CDR1 and CDR2 from the germline V gene are SGHTA and FQGNSA. The CDR3 has 16 residues. Trimming stripped 0 bases from V and 2 bases from J, with 11 bases between. Here the CDR3 DNA reads TGTGCCAGCAGCTTAGCAGGGGAGGGGGCCTACAATGAGCAGTTCTTC. As protein: CASSLAGEGAYNEQFF.

V and J are TRBV5-6 and TRBJ2-1, with a possible D match to TRBD2 (6 bases). The CDR3 contains 16 residues. Germline-derived CDR1 and CDR2 are SGHDT and YYEEEE. Trimming stripped 1 base from V and 1 base from J, with 12 bases between. The CDR3 protein is CASSLWIAESYNEQFF. CDR3 in DNA: TGTGCCAGCAGCTTGTGGATAGCGGAGTCCTACAATGAGCAGTTCTTC.

This chain connects TRBV19 to TRBJ1-1; 8 bases align to TRBD1. The CDR3 runs to 13 residues. Germline V gives CDR1 LNHDA, CDR2 SQIVND (reference sequence). After removal of 5 bases from V and 1 base from J, the junction contained 0 bases not matched to a gene. CDR3 nucleotides: TGTGCCAGTAGTGGACAGGGGAACACTGAAGCTTTCTTT. Translation gives CASSGQGNTEAFF. The complete variable domain, with remaining parts taken from reference TRBV19 and TRBJ1-1, reads DGGITQSPKYLFRKEGQNVTLSCEQNLNHDAMYWYRQDPGQGLRLIYYSQIVNDFQKGDIAEGYSVSREKKESFPLTVTSAQKNPTAFYLCASSGQGNTEAFFGQGTRLTVV.

The chain couples TRBV7-6 to TRBJ2-2, with 10 positions matching TRBD1. V gave up 6 bases and J gave up 7 bases; unmatched junction bases: 8. CDR3 length equals 15 residues. Germline loops: CDR1 SGHVS, CDR2 FNYEAQ. The CDR3 protein is CASRTGTGAIGELFF. CDR3 DNA sequence: TGTGCCAGCAGAACCGGGACAGGGGCGATCGGGGAGCTGTTTTTT.

This chain joins TRBV6-1 and TRBJ2-7; D call uncertain. CDR1 and CDR2 (germline): MNHNS, SASEGT. Trimming shortened V by 3 bases and J by 3 bases, and 0 bases separated the two germline ends. The CDR3 length is 10 residues. CDR3 DNA sequence: TGTGCCAGCAGTGACTACGAGCAGTACTTC. Protein product: CASSDYEQYF.

The chain couples TRBV5-4 to TRBJ2-5; D is perhaps TRBD2 (5 bases). The germline gives CDR1 SGHNT, CDR2 YYREEE (reference sequence). CDR3 length: 11 residues. V lost 9 bases, J lost 2 bases, and 8 bases lay in between. CDR3 amino acids: CATERQETQYF. CDR3 DNA sequence: TGTGCCACTGAGCGGCAAGAGACCCAGTACTTC.

V and J are TRBV28 and TRBJ1-3; 7 bases agree with TRBD1. CDR1 and CDR2 from the germline V gene are MDHEN and SYDVKM. Losses at the gene ends were 6 bases for V and 2 bases for J; bases not matched to a gene: 7. This CDR3 contains 15 residues. The DNA for the CDR3 is TGTGCCAGCAGAAAGGACAGGAACACTGGAAACACCATATATTTT. It yields the protein CASRKDRNTGNTIYF.